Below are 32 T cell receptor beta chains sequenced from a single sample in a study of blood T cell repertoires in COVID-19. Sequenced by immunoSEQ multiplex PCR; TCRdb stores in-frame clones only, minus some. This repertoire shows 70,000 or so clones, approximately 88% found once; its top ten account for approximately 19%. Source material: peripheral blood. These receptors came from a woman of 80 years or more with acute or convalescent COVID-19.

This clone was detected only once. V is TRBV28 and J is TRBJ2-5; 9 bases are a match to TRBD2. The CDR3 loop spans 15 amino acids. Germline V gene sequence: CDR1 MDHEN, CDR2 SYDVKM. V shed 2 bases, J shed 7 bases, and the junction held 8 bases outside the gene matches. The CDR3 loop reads CASSLQLAGIGTQYF. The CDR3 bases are TGTGCCAGCAGTTTACAACTAGCGGGTATTGGGACCCAGTACTTC.

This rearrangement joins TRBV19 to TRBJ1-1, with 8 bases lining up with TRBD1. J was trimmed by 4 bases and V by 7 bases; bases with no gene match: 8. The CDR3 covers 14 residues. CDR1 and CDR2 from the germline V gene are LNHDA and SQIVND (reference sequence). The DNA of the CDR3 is TGTGCCAGTACCGCGGACAGGGTTAGCACTGAAGCTTTCTTT. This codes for CASTADRVSTEAFF.

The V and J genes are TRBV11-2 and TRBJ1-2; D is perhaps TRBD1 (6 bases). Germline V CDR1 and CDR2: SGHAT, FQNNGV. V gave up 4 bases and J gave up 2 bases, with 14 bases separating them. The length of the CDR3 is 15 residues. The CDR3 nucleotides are TGTGCCAGCAGCTCCTACAGGGAATTGAACTATGGCTACACCTTC. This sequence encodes CASSSYRELNYGYTF.

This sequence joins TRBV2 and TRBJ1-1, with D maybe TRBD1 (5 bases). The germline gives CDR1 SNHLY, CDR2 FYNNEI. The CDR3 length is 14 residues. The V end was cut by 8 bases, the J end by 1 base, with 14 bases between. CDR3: CASDLVGQNTEAFF. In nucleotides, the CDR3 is TGTGCCAGCGATTTGGTTGGACAGAACACTGAAGCTTTCTTT.

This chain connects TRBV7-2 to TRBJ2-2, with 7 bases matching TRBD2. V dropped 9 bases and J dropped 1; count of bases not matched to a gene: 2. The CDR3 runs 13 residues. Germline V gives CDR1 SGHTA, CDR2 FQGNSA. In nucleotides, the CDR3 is TGTGCCAGTCGGGGGGTGAACACCGGGGAGCTGTTTTTT. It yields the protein CASRGVNTGELFF.

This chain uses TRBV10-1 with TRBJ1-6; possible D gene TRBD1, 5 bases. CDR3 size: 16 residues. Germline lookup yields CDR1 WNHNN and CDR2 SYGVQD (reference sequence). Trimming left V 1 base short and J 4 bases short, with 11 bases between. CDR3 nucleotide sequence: TGCGCCAGCAGTGAGTTTCCAGGGACTTATAATTCACCCCTCCACTTT. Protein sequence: CASSEFPGTYNSPLHF.

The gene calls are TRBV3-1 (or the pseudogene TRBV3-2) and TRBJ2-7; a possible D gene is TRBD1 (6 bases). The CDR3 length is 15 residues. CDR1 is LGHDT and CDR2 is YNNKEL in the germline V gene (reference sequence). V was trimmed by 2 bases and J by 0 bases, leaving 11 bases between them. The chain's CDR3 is CASSQRADSSYEQYF. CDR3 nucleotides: TGTGCCAGCAGCCAAAGAGCGGACAGCTCCTACGAGCAGTACTTC.

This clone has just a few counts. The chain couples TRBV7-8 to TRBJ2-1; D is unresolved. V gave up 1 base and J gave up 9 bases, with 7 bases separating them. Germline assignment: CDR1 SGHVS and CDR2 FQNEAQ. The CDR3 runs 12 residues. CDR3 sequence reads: CASSLVVIEQFF. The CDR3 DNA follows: TGTGCCAGCAGCTTAGTTGTTATTGAGCAGTTCTTC.

The CDR3 reads CASSQDYETARKPLQETQYF. CDR3 DNA sequence: TGTGCCAGCAGCCAAGACTACGAGACAGCAAGAAAACCTTTACAAGAGACCCAGTACTTC. The chain carries TRBV3-1 (or the pseudogene TRBV3-2) and TRBJ2-5; tentative D call: TRBD1 (5 bases). This CDR3 comprises 20 residues. Germline V lookup: CDR1 LGHDT, CDR2 YNNKEL (reference sequence). Trimming took 0 bases from V and 2 from J, leaving 25 bases between them.

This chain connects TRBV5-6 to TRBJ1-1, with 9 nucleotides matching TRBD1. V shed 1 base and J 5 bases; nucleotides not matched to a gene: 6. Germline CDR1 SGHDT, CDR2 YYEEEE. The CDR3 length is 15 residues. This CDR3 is CASSLSGQGGTEAFF. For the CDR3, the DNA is TGTGCCAGCAGCTTGTCGGGACAGGGTGGGACTGAAGCTTTCTTT.

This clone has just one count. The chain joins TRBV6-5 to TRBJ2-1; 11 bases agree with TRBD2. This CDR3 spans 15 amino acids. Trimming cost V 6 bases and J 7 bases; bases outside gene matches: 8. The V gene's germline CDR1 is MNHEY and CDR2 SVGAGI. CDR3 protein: CASSVAGGELNEQFF. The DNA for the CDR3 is TGTGCCAGCAGCGTAGCGGGGGGGGAGTTAAATGAGCAGTTCTTC.

CDR3 sequence reads: CASSRQGLSTNEKLFF. The CDR3 region has the DNA TGTGCCAGCAGCCGGCAGGGACTCTCAACTAATGAAAAACTGTTTTTT. The genes are TRBV9 and TRBJ1-4, with a weak D call TRBD1 (5 bases). The germline V and J ends were trimmed by 4 bases and 0 bases, with 13 bases remaining between them. The CDR3 is 16 amino acids. Germline V CDR1 and CDR2: SGDLS, YYNGEE.

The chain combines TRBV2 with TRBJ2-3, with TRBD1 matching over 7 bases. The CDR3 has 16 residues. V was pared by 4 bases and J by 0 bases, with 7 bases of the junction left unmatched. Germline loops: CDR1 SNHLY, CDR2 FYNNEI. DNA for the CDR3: TGTGCCAGCAGTGCGGGCACAGGGGCCAGCACAGATACGCAGTATTTT. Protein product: CASSAGTGASTDTQYF.

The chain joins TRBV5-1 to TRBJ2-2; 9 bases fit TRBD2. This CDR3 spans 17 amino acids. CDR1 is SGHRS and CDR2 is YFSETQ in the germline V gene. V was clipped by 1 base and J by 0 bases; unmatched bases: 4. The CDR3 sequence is CASSLLPSGANTGELFF. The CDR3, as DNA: TGCGCCAGCAGCTTGTTACCTAGCGGGGCGAACACCGGGGAGCTGTTTTTT. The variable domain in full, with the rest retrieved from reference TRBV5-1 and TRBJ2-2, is KAGVTQTPRYLIKTRGQQVTLSCSPISGHRSVSWYQQTPGQGLQFLFEYFSETQRNKGNFPGRFSGRQFSNSRSEMNVSTLELGDSALYLCASSLLPSGANTGELFFGEGSRLTVL.

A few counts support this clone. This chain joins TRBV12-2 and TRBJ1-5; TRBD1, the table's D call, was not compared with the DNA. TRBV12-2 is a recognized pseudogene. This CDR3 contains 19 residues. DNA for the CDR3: TGTGCAAGTCGCTTTCCCCCCCCGACAGGCGGTTATAGCAATCAGCCCCAGCATTTT. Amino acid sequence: CASRFPPPTGGYSNQPQHF.

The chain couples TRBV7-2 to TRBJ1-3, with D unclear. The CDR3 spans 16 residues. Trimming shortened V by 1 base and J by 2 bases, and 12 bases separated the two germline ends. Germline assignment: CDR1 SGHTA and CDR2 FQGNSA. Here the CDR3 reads CASSLGPLSAGNTIYF. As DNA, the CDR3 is TGTGCCAGCAGCTTAGGACCGCTCAGCGCTGGAAACACCATATATTTT.

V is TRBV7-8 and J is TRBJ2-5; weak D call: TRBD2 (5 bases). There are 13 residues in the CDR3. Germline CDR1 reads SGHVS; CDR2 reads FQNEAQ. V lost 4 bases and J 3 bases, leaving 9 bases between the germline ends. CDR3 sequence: CASSYGNEETQYF. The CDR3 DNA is TGTGCCAGCAGCTACGGGAACGAAGAGACCCAGTACTTC. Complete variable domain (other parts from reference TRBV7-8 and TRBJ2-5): GAGVSQSPRYKVAKRGQDVALRCDPISGHVSLFWYQQALGQGPEFLTYFQNEAQLDKSGLPSDRFFAERPEGSVSTLKIQRTQQEDSAVYLCASSYGNEETQYFGPGTRLLVL.

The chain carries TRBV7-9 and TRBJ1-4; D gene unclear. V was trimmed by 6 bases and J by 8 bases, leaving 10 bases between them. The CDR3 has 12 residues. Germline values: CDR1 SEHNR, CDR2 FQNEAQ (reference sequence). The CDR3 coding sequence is TGTGCCAGCAGTCGTATGGGCGAAAAACTGTTTTTT. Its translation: CASSRMGEKLFF.

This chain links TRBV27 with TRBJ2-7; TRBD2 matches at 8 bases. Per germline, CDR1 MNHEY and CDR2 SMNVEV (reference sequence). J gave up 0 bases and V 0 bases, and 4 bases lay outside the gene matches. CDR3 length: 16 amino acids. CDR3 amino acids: CASSLSVAGFSYEQYF. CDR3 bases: TGTGCCAGCAGTTTATCGGTAGCGGGATTCTCCTACGAGCAGTACTTC.

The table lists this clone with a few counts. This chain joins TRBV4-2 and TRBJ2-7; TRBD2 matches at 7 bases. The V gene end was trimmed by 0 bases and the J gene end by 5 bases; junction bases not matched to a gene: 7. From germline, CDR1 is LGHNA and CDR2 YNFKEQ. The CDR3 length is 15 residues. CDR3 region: CASSQDPSGVNEQYF. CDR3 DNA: TGTGCCAGCAGCCAAGATCCTAGCGGAGTTAACGAGCAGTACTTC.

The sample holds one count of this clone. CDR3 nucleotide sequence: TGTGCCAGCAGAGATCAGGGGGTGATTCAGCCCCAGCATTTT. This encodes CASRDQGVIQPQHF. The V and J genes are TRBV9 and TRBJ1-5; 7 nucleotides align to TRBD1. After removal of 5 bases from V and 6 bases from J, the junction contained 8 bases not matched to a gene. Germline V gene data show CDR1 as SGDLS and CDR2 as YYNGEE. The CDR3 sequence is 14 residues long.

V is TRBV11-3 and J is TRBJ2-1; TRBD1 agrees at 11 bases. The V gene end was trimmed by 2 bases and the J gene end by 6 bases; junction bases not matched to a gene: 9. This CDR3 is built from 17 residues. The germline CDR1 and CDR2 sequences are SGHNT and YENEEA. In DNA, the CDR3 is TGTGCCAGCAGCTTACCCACGGGTGGGACAGGGGGCAATGAGCAGTTCTTC. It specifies CASSLPTGGTGGNEQFF.

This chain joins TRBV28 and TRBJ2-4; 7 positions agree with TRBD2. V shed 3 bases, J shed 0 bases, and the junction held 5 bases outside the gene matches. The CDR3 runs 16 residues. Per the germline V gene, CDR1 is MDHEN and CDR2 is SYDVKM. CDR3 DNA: TGTGCCAGCAGTTTGGGCGGGAGCTTAGCCAAAAACATTCAGTACTTC. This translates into CASSLGGSLAKNIQYF.

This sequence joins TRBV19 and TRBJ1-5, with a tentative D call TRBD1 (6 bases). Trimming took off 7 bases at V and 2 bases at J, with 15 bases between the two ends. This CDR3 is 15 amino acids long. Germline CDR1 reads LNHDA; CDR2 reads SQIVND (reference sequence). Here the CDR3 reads CASTEGGVGNQPQHF. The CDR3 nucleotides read TGTGCCAGTACGGAAGGGGGTGTGGGCAATCAGCCCCAGCATTTT.

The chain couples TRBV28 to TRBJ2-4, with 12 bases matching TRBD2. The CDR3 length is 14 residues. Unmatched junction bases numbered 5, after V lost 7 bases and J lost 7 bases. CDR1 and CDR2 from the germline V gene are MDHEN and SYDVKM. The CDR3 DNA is TGTGCCAGCAACCTAGCGGGAGGGGAGAACATTCAGTACTTC. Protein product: CASNLAGGENIQYF.

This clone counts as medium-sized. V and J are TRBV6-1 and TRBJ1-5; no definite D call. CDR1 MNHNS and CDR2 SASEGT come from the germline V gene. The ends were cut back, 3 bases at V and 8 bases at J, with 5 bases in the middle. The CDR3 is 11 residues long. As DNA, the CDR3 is TGTGCCAGCAGTGAGGCTGAGCCCCAGCATTTT. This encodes CASSEAEPQHF.

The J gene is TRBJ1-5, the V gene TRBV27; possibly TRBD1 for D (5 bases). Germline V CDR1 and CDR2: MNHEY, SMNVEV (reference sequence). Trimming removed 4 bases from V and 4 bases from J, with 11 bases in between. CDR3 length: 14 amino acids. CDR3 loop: CASSYQGWNQPQHF. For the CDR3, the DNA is TGTGCCAGCAGTTATCAGGGTTGGAATCAGCCCCAGCATTTT.

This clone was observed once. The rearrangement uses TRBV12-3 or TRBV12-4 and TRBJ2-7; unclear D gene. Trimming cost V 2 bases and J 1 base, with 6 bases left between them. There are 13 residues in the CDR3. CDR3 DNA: TGTGCCAGCAGTTTAATGCGGTCCTACGAGCAGTACTTC. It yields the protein CASSLMRSYEQYF.

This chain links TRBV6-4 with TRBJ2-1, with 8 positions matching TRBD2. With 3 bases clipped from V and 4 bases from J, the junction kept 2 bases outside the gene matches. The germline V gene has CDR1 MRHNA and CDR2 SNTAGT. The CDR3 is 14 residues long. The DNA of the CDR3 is TGTGCCAGCAGTGAACGGGGGGGGTACAATGAGCAGTTCTTC. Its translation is CASSERGGYNEQFF.

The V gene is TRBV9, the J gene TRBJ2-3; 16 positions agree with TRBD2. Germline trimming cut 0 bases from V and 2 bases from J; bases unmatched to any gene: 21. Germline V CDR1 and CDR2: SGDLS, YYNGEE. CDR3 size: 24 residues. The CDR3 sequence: CASSVEPGTGEGLAGGWDTDTQYF. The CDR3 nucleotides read TGTGCCAGCAGCGTAGAACCCGGGACAGGGGAGGGACTAGCGGGAGGGTGGGACACAGATACGCAGTATTTT. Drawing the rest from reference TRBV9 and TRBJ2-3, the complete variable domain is DSGVTQTPKHLITATGQRVTLRCSPRSGDLSVYWYQQSLDQGLQFLIQYYNGEERAKGNILERFSAQQFPDLHSELNLSSLELGDSALYFCASSVEPGTGEGLAGGWDTDTQYFGPGTRLTVL.

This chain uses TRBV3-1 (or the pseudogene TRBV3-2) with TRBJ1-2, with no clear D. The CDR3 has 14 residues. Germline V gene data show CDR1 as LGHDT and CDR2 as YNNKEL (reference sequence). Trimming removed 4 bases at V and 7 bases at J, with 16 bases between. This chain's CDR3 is CASSPPRYVSGYTF. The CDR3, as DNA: TGTGCCAGCAGCCCCCCCCGGTACGTCTCTGGCTACACCTTC.

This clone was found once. This chain's CDR3 is CASSAGSTNTEAFF. The CDR3 nucleotides read TGTGCCAGCAGTGCGGGGTCCACTAACACTGAAGCTTTCTTT. This chain uses TRBV7-8 with TRBJ1-1; unclear D gene. V was pared by 6 bases and J by 2 bases, with 13 bases between. CDR1 is SGHVS and CDR2 is FQNEAQ in the germline V gene. The CDR3 extends over 14 amino acids.